The 28 T cell receptor beta chains below were found in one sample sequenced in a study of T cell repertoires in cytomegalovirus infection. Each CDR3 protein is one row after TCRdb ran MiXCR on the reads. The table has fewer than 200,000 distinct CDR3 sequences, roughly a fifth seen once. The sequenced sample was PBMCs. These TCRs come from a human donor in good health (CMV status not recorded). Some clones in this sample may be carry-over from other donors' samples.

This chain connects TRBV19 to TRBJ2-5, with 8 bases that match TRBD1. This CDR3 spans 16 amino acids. V shed 4 bases, J shed 2 bases, and the junction held 9 bases outside the gene matches. Germline V CDR1 and CDR2: LNHDA, SQIVND (reference sequence). The CDR3 here is CASSKTHGTGQETQYF. DNA of the CDR3: TGTGCCAGTAGTAAAACCCATGGGACAGGACAAGAGACCCAGTACTTC.

As concerns this clonotype: This sequence may be a read error, since a much larger clone differs from it by one base. The chain combines TRBV5-1 with TRBJ2-3; TRBD2 matches at 13 bases. Unmatched junction bases numbered 3, after V lost 5 bases and J lost 6 bases. Germline assignment: CDR1 SGHRS and CDR2 YFSETQ. CDR3 length: 14 residues. CDR3 region: CASRTTSGGDTQYF. The CDR3 nucleotides read TGCGCCAGCAGAACGACTAGCGGGGGGGATACGCAGTATTTT.

Ten or more counts support this clonotype. The genes are TRBV7-2 and TRBJ1-5; the D is unclear. CDR1 and CDR2 from the germline V gene are SGHTA and FQGNSA. V gave up 7 bases and J gave up 7 bases, with 14 bases separating them. The CDR3 runs to 13 residues. The DNA of the CDR3 is TGTGCCAGCAAAGGGCAGCCCGGGCAGCCCCAGCATTTT. It specifies CASKGQPGQPQHF.

This clonotype came up a few times. This chain connects TRBV29-1 to TRBJ2-3; 9 bases map to TRBD2. The length of the CDR3 is 14 residues. Germline CDR1 is SQVTM and CDR2 is ANQGSEA. Trimming at V came to 5 bases and at J to 3 bases, leaving 6 bases not matched to a gene. CDR3 loop: CSVKVSGSTDTQYF. The CDR3 nucleotides are TGCAGCGTTAAAGTTAGCGGGAGTACAGATACGCAGTATTTT.

The chain employs TRBV29-1 and TRBJ2-1; D unresolved. The germline V gene encodes CDR1 SQVTM and CDR2 ANQGSEA. The CDR3 runs 9 residues. The V gene lost 5 bases and the J gene lost 8 bases, with 4 bases spanning the gap. CDR3 bases: TGCAGCGTTCCAGATGAGCAGTTCTTC. Amino acid sequence: CSVPDEQFF.

This clonotype has ten or more counts. The chain uses TRBV7-2 and TRBJ1-1; D possibly corresponds to TRBD1 (5 bases). V was clipped by 1 base and J by 4 bases, with 13 bases between them. In germline, CDR1 is SGHTA, CDR2 FQGNSA. This CDR3 contains 15 residues. For the CDR3, the DNA is TGTGCCAGCAGCTTAGGGGGAGGGACGGCCACTGAAGCTTTCTTT. Its protein product is CASSLGGGTATEAFF. Looking up the rest from reference TRBV7-2 and TRBJ1-1 gives the full variable domain: GAGVSQSPSNKVTEKGKDVELRCDPISGHTALYWYRQSLGQGLEFLIYFQGNSAPDKSGLPSDRFSAERTGGSVSTLTIQRTQQEDSAVYLCASSLGGGTATEAFFGQGTRLTVV.

This clonotype was detected only a few times. The gene calls are TRBV19 and TRBJ2-4; the D is unclear. CDR3 length equals 15 residues. Trimming left V 6 bases short and J 7 bases short, with 19 bases between. In germline, CDR1 is LNHDA, CDR2 SQIVND (reference sequence). CDR3 coding DNA: TGTGCCAGTAGCCTACAGAATACCCTCCGGAACATTCAGTACTTC. Amino acid sequence: CASSLQNTLRNIQYF. Together with reference TRBV19 and TRBJ2-4, the CDR3 gives the full variable domain: DGGITQSPKYLFRKEGQNVTLSCEQNLNHDAMYWYRQDPGQGLRLIYYSQIVNDFQKGDIAEGYSVSREKKESFPLTVTSAQKNPTAFYLCASSLQNTLRNIQYFGAGTRLSVL.

The chain links TRBV27 to TRBJ2-4, with no clear D. The germline CDR1 and CDR2 sequences are MNHEY and SMNVEV (reference sequence). CDR3 length equals 13 residues. The V gene lost 9 bases and the J gene lost 1 base, with 10 bases spanning the gap. This chain's CDR3 is CARRVTAKNIQYF. The CDR3 DNA sequence: TGTGCCAGACGGGTAACGGCCAAAAACATTCAGTACTTC.

This clonotype was seen at least ten times. The chain couples TRBV7-2 to TRBJ2-7; 11 bases agree with TRBD2. CDR3 length: 18 amino acids. V was clipped by 5 bases and J by 3 bases; unmatched bases: 15. Germline V gene data show CDR1 as SGHTA and CDR2 as FQGNSA. CDR3 loop: CASSGGGLAGGGNYEQYF. DNA for the CDR3: TGTGCCAGCAGCGGAGGAGGTCTAGCGGGAGGCGGAAACTACGAGCAGTACTTC.

The CDR3 nucleotides are TGTGCCAGCAGTGAATATAGAGGGGGGGGGGACACTGAAGCTTTCTTT. This codes for CASSEYRGGGDTEAFF. The chain has TRBV25-1 and TRBJ1-1; TRBD1 might be the D (6 bases). Trimming removed 0 bases at V and 3 bases at J, with 14 bases between. The CDR3 covers 16 residues. The germline gives CDR1 MGHDK, CDR2 SYGVNS.

At least ten counts were recorded for this clonotype. The chain is built from TRBV4-1 and TRBJ2-5, with 8 bases aligning to TRBD2. Germline CDR1 and CDR2: MGHRA and YSYEKL. The junction had 6 bases not matched to a gene; V was cut back by 4 bases and J by 5 bases. This CDR3 spans 14 amino acids. In nucleotides, the CDR3 is TGCGCCAGCAGCCCAGCGGGGGTCAGGGAGACCCAGTACTTC. Translated, it gives CASSPAGVRETQYF.

V and J are TRBV7-2 and TRBJ2-1; 10 nucleotides match TRBD2. Trimming at V came to 2 bases and at J to 0 bases, leaving 13 bases not matched to a gene. The CDR3 has 20 amino acids. Germline-derived CDR1 and CDR2 are SGHTA and FQGNSA. The CDR3 nucleotides read TGTGCCAGCAGCTTACCTAGCGGGAGATCGGGGATTGGCTCCTACAATGAGCAGTTCTTC. Its translation: CASSLPSGRSGIGSYNEQFF.

The V and J genes are TRBV20-1 and TRBJ2-3, with TRBD1 identical over 7 bases. Germline-derived CDR1 and CDR2 are DFQATT and SNEGSKA (reference sequence). The CDR3 runs 15 residues. Losses at the gene ends were 2 bases for V and 2 bases for J; bases not matched to a gene: 7. The CDR3: CSARRLDRNTDTQYF. CDR3 coding DNA: TGCAGTGCTAGACGCCTGGACAGGAACACAGATACGCAGTATTTT.

This clonotype showed up just a few times. This chain joins TRBV7-2 and TRBJ1-2; 9 nucleotides line up with TRBD1. The V segment lost 4 bases and the J segment 5 bases; nucleotides outside the gene matches: 11. In germline, CDR1 is SGHTA, CDR2 FQGNSA. This CDR3 comprises 16 residues. The CDR3 loop is CASSSRGQGFQYGYTF. CDR3 bases: TGTGCCAGCAGCTCAAGGGGACAGGGTTTCCAGTATGGCTACACCTTC.

This chain uses TRBV5-6 with TRBJ2-1; D assignment may be TRBD1 or TRBD2 (5 bases each). CDR3 length: 14 residues. Trimming removed 4 bases at V and 8 bases at J, with 16 bases between. Looked up from germline, CDR1 is SGHDT and CDR2 is YYEEEE. The CDR3 DNA sequence: TGTGCCAGCAGCAAGGGACCGCCGGCCGATGAGCAGTTCTTC. It specifies CASSKGPPADEQFF.

The chain is built from TRBV27 and TRBJ2-1, with 11 bases that match TRBD2. The trim removed 6 bases at V and 0 bases at J, leaving 1 base unmatched. This CDR3 has 15 amino acids. Germline CDR1 reads MNHEY; CDR2 reads SMNVEV (reference sequence). The CDR3 DNA reads TGTGCCAGCAGAGGACTAGCGGGCTCCTACAATGAGCAGTTCTTC. This sequence encodes CASRGLAGSYNEQFF.

This clonotype was seen a handful of times. The CDR3 bases are TGTGCCAGCAGCTTCGGACCCGGGGAGCTGTTTTTT. It yields the protein CASSFGPGELFF. The J gene is TRBJ2-2, the V gene TRBV7-3; no reliable D call. V lost 3 bases and J 6 bases, leaving 5 bases between the germline ends. Germline-derived CDR1 and CDR2 are SGHTA and FQGTGA. CDR3 length equals 12 residues.

Note on this clonotype: Relative to the germline gene, one junction end is altered; a read error may explain this. V and J are TRBV5-6 and TRBJ1-2; D may be TRBD1 (6 bases). Looked up from germline, CDR1 is SGHDT and CDR2 is YYEEEE. The CDR3 contains 11 residues. CDR3 bases: TGTGCCAGCAGCGAACGGACAGTCAGAGCTTTC. Protein: CASSERTVRAF. Using reference TRBV5-6 and TRBJ1-2 for the parts outside the CDR3, the full variable domain is DAGVTQSPTHLIKTRGQQVTLRCSPKSGHDTVSWYQQALGQGPQFIFQYYEEEERQRGNFPDRFSGHQFPNYSSELNVNALLLGDSALYLCASSERTVRAFGSGTRLTVV.

This clonotype was picked up many times. The chain uses TRBV7-8 and TRBJ2-1, with 13 bases aligning to TRBD2. Trimming removed 5 bases from V and 9 bases from J; junction bases left unmatched: 10. In germline, CDR1 is SGHVS, CDR2 FQNEAQ. This CDR3 spans 16 amino acids. CDR3 sequence reads: CASSALTSGRKGEQFF. The DNA of the CDR3 is TGTGCCAGCAGCGCCCTGACTAGCGGGAGGAAGGGTGAGCAGTTCTTC.

This clonotype was detected ten times or more. The rearrangement links TRBV7-8 to TRBJ2-7; no reliable D call. Trimming cost V 0 bases and J 2 bases, with 2 bases left between them. The germline V gene has CDR1 SGHVS and CDR2 FQNEAQ. This CDR3 region has 12 residues. The CDR3, as DNA: TGTGCCAGCAGCTTAGCCGCCTACGAGCAGTACTTC. This codes for CASSLAAYEQYF.

The chain employs TRBV5-5 and TRBJ1-2, with D tentatively TRBD1 (6 bases). In germline, CDR1 is SGHKS, CDR2 YYEKEE (reference sequence). V was trimmed by 0 bases and J by 2 bases, leaving 14 bases between them. The CDR3 contains 16 residues. Written as DNA, the CDR3 is TGTGCCAGCAGCTTGGGAATGGTGCAGGGGAACTATGGCTACACCTTC. Translated, it gives CASSLGMVQGNYGYTF.

J is TRBJ1-1 and V is TRBV20-1; possible D gene TRBD1, 6 bases. Trimming removed 2 bases at V and 1 base at J, with 14 bases between. The germline V gene has CDR1 DFQATT and CDR2 SNEGSKA (reference sequence). The CDR3 loop spans 15 amino acids. The CDR3 bases are TGCAGTGCTAGACCACCGGGACACACGAACACTGAAGCTTTCTTT. Translating gives CSARPPGHTNTEAFF.

This clonotype was counted between two and nine times. CDR3 nucleotide sequence: TGCAGTGCTAGAACGTATGGGGCTAATTCACCCCTCCACTTT. Translating it yields CSARTYGANSPLHF. The rearrangement joins TRBV20-1 to TRBJ1-6; maybe TRBD1 (5 bases). Germline values: CDR1 DFQATT, CDR2 SNEGSKA (reference sequence). The CDR3 covers 14 residues. V lost 2 bases and J lost 6, with 11 bases in between.

The chain links TRBV11-1 to TRBJ1-1; D uncertain. V was trimmed by 2 bases and J by 4 bases, leaving 8 bases between them. The length of the CDR3 is 13 residues. Germline values: CDR1 SGHAT, CDR2 FQDESV (reference sequence). CDR3: CASSLIEGTEAFF. CDR3 in DNA: TGTGCCAGCAGCTTAATCGAGGGCACTGAAGCTTTCTTT.

This clonotype was found many times. V and J are TRBV7-2 and TRBJ1-2; 7 positions agree with TRBD1. Per germline, CDR1 SGHTA and CDR2 FQGNSA. The CDR3 is made up of 14 amino acids. The ends lost 3 bases at V and 4 bases at J; junction bases unmatched: 5. In nucleotides, the CDR3 is TGTGCCAGCAGCTTGCAGGGACAGATCTATGGCTACACCTTC. As protein: CASSLQGQIYGYTF.

This clonotype came up a few times. V gene TRBV20-1 combines with J gene TRBJ2-3, with 8 positions matching TRBD1. Germline trimming cut 5 bases from V and 6 bases from J; bases unmatched to any gene: 10. The germline V gene has CDR1 DFQATT and CDR2 SNEGSKA (reference sequence). This CDR3 region has 14 residues. The CDR3 DNA sequence: TGCAGTGCTCCCGGACAGGGACGCGGGGATACGCAGTATTTT. Its protein product is CSAPGQGRGDTQYF.

This clonotype was counted ten times or more. This chain joins TRBV29-1 and TRBJ1-4, with D unclear. The CDR3 length is 12 residues. V was shortened by 4 bases and J by 8 bases, with 11 bases between the two germline ends. Germline V gives CDR1 SQVTM, CDR2 ANQGSEA. DNA for the CDR3: TGCAGCGTTGCACTCGTGGGGGAAAAACTGTTTTTT. As protein: CSVALVGEKLFF.

There are many counts of this clonotype. The rearrangement joins TRBV7-2 to TRBJ2-5; D is perhaps TRBD1 (5 bases). The V gene's germline CDR1 is SGHTA and CDR2 FQGNSA. The V end lost 2 bases, the J end lost 3 bases, and 7 bases lay between the germline ends. The CDR3 has 13 residues. The CDR3 loop reads CASSLRREETQYF. In DNA, the CDR3 is TGTGCCAGCAGCTTACGCAGGGAAGAGACCCAGTACTTC.